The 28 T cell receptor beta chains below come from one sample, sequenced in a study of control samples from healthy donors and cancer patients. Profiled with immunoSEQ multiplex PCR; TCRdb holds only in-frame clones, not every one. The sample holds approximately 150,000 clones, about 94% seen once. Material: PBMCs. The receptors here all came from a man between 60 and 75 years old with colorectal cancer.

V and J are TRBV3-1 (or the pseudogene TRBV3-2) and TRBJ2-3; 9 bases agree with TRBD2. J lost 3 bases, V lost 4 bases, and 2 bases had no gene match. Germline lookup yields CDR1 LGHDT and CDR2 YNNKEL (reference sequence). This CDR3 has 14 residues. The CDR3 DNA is TGTGCCAGCAGCCGCGGGGGGGAAACAGATACGCAGTATTTT. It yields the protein CASSRGGETDTQYF.

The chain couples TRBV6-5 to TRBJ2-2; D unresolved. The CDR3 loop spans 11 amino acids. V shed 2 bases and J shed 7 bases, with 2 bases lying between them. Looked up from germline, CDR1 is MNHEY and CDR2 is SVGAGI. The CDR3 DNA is TGTGCCAGCAGTTACGTCGGGGAGCTGTTTTTT. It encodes CASSYVGELFF.

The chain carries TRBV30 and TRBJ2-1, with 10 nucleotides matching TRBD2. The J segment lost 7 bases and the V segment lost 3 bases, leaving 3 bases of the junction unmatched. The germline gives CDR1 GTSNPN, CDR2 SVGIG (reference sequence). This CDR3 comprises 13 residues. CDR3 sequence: CAWRGTSENEQFF. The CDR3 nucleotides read TGTGCCTGGAGAGGGACTAGCGAAAATGAGCAGTTCTTC.

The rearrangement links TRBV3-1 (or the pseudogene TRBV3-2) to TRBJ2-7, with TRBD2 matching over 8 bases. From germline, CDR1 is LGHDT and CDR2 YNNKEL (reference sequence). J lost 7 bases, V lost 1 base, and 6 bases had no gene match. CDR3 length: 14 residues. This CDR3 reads CASSQAAGGREQYF. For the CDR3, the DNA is TGTGCCAGCAGCCAAGCGGCGGGGGGACGGGAGCAGTACTTC.

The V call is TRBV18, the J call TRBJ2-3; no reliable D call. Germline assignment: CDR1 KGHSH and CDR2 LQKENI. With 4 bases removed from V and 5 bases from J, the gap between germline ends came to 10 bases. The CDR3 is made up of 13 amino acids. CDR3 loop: CASSLTGKDTQYF. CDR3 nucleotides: TGTGCCAGCTCACTGACTGGGAAAGATACGCAGTATTTT.

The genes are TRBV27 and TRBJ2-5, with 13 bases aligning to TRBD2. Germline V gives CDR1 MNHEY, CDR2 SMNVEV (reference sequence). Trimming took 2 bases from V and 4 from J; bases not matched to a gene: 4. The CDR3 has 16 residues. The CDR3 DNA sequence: TGTGCCAGCAGTTTACGACTAGCGGGGGGTGTAGAGACCCAGTACTTC. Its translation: CASSLRLAGGVETQYF.

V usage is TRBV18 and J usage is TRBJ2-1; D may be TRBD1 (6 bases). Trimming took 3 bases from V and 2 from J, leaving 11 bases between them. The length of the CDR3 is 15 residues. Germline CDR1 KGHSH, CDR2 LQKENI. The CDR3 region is CASSPFRGTYNEQFF. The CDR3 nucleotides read TGTGCCAGCTCACCTTTCAGGGGCACCTACAATGAGCAGTTCTTC.

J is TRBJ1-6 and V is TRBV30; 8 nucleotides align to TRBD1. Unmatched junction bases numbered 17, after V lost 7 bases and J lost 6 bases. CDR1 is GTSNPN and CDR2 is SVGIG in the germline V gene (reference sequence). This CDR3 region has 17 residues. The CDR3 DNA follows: TGTGCCTTCACAAACGACAGGGGCCCGCGCGGTAATTCACCCCTCCACTTT. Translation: CAFTNDRGPRGNSPLHF.

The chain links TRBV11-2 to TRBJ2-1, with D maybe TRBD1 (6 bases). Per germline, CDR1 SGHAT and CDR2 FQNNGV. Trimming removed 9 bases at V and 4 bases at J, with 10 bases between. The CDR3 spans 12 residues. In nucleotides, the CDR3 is TGTGCCAGTTGCAGGGGTTACAATGAGCAGTTCTTC. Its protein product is CASCRGYNEQFF. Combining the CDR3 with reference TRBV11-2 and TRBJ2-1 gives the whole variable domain EAGVAQSPRYKIIEKRQSVAFWCNPISGHATLYWYQQILGQGPKLLIQFQNNGVVDDSQLPKDRFSAERLKGVDSTLKIQPAKLEDSAVYLCASCRGYNEQFFGPGTRLTVL.

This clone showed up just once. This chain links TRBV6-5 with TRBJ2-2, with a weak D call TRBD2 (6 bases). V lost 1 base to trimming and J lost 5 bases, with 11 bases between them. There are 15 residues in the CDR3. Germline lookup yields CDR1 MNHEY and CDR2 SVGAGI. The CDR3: CASSYLRGGTGELFF. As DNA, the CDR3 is TGTGCCAGCAGTTACTTGCGGGGAGGAACCGGGGAGCTGTTTTTT.

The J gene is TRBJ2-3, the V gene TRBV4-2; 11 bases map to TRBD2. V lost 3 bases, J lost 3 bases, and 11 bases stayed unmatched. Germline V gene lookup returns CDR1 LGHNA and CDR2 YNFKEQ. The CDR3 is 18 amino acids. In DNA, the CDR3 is TGTGCCAGCAGCCAGGAAATCATAGCGGGGGGGCGGACAGATACGCAGTATTTT. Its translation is CASSQEIIAGGRTDTQYF.

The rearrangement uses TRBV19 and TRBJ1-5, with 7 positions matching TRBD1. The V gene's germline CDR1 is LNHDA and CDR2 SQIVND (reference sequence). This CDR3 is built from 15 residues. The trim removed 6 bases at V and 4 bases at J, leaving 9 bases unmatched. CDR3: CASRIRGRKNQPQHF. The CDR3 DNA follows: TGTGCCAGTAGGATTAGGGGGCGGAAAAATCAGCCCCAGCATTTT.

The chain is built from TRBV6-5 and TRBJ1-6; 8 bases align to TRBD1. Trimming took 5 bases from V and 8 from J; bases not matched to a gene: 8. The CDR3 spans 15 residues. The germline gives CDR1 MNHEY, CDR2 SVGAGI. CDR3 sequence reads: CASSRQGFGDSPLHF. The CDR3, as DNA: TGTGCCAGCAGTCGACAGGGGTTTGGGGATTCACCCCTCCACTTT.

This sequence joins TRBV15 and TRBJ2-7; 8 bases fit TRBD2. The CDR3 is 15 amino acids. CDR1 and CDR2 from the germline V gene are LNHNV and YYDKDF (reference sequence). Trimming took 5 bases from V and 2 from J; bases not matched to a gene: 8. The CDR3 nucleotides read TGTGCCACCAGCCGGCGGGGGGACCAGCCCTACGAGCAGTACTTC. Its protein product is CATSRRGDQPYEQYF. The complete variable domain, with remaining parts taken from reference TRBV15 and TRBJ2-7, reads DAMVIQNPRYQVTQFGKPVTLSCSQTLNHNVMYWYQQKSSQAPKLLFHYYDKDFNNEADTPDNFQSRRPNTSFCFLDIRSPGLGDTAMYLCATSRRGDQPYEQYFGPGTRLTVT.

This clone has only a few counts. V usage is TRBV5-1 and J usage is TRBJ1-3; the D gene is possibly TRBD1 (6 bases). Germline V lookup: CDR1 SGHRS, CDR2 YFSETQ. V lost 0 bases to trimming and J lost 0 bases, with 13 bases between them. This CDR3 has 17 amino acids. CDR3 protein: CASSLAPRGSSGNTIYF. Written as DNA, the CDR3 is TGCGCCAGCAGCTTGGCCCCCAGGGGATCCTCTGGAAACACCATATATTTT. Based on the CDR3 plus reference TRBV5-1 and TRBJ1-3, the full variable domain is KAGVTQTPRYLIKTRGQQVTLSCSPISGHRSVSWYQQTPGQGLQFLFEYFSETQRNKGNFPGRFSGRQFSNSRSEMNVSTLELGDSALYLCASSLAPRGSSGNTIYFGEGSWLTVV.

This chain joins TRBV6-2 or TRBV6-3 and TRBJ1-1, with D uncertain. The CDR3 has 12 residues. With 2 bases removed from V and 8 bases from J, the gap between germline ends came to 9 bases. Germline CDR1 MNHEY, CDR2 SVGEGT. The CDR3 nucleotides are TGTGCCAGCAGTTACGTAGGAAAGGAAGCTTTCTTT. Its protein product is CASSYVGKEAFF.

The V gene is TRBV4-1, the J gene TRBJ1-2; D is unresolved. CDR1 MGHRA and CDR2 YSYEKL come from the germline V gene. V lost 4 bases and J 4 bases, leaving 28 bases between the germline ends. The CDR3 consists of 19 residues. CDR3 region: CASSRFWSRPTPNPYGYTF. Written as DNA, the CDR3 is TGCGCCAGCAGCCGATTTTGGTCGAGACCAACCCCAAACCCCTATGGCTACACCTTC.

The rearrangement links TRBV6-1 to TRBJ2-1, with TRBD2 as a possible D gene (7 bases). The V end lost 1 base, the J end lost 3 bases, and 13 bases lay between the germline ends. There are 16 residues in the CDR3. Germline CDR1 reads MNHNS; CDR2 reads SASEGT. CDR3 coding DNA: TGTGCCAGCAGTGAAGTTTGGGGGGGGCTCTACAATGAGCAGTTCTTC. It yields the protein CASSEVWGGLYNEQFF.

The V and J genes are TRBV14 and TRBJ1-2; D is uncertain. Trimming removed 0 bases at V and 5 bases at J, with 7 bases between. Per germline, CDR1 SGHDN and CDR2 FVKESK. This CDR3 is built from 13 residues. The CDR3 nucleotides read TGTGCCAGCAGCCAAGAGTCAGTTTATGGCTACACCTTC. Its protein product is CASSQESVYGYTF.

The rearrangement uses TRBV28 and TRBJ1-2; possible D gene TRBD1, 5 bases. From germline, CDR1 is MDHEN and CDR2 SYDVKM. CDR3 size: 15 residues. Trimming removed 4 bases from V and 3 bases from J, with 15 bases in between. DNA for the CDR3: TGTGCCAGCAGTTGGGGGGGTCGACCCTACTATGGCTACACCTTC. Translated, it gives CASSWGGRPYYGYTF.

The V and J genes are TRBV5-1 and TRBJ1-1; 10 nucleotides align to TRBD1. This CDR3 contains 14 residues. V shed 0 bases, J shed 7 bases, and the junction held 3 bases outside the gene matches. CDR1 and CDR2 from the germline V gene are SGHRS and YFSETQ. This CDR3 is CASSLVGTGVEAFF. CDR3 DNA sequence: TGCGCCAGCAGCTTGGTGGGGACAGGGGTTGAAGCTTTCTTT.

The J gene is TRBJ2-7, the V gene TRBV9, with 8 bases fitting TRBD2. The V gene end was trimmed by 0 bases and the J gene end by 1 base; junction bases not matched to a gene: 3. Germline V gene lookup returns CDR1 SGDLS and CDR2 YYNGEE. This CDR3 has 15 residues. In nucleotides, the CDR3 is TGTGCCAGCAGCGTAGCGGCTAGCGGGTCCTACGAGCAGTACTTC. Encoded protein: CASSVAASGSYEQYF.

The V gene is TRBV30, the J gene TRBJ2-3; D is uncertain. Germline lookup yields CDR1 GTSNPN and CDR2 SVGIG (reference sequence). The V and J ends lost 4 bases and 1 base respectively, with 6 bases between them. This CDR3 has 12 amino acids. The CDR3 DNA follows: TGTGCCTGGAACCGGGGCACAGATACGCAGTATTTT. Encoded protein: CAWNRGTDTQYF.

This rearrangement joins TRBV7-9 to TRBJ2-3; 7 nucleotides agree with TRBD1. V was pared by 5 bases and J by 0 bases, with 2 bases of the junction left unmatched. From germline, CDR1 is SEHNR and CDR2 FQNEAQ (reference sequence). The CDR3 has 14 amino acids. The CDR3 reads CASSQTGSTDTQYF. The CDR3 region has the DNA TGTGCCAGCAGCCAGACAGGGAGCACAGATACGCAGTATTTT.

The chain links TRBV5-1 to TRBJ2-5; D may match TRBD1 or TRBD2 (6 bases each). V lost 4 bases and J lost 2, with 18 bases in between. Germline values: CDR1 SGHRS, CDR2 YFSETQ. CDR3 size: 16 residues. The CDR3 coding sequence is TGCGCCAGCAGCCTTGGGGGGAGGACAGCGCAAGAGACCCAGTACTTC. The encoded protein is CASSLGGRTAQETQYF.

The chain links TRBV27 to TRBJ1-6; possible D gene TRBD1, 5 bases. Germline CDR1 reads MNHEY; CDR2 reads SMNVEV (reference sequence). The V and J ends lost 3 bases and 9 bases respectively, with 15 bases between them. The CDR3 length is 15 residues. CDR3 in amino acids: CASSFRSRGSSPLHF. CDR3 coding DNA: TGTGCCAGCAGTTTTCGCTCGAGGGGATCTTCACCCCTCCACTTT.

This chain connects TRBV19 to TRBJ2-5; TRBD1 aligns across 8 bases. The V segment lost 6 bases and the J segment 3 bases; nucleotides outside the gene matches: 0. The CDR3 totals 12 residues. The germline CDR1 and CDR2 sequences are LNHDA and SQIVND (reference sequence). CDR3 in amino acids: CASRTGEETQYF. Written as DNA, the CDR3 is TGTGCCAGTAGGACAGGGGAAGAGACCCAGTACTTC.

CDR3 loop: CASSQSIKGLIEKLFF. Written as DNA, the CDR3 is TGCGCCAGCAGTCAATCGATAAAAGGGTTGATCGAAAAACTGTTTTTT. The genes are TRBV23-1 and TRBJ1-4; D gene ambiguous. TRBV23-1 is an ORF, with its function uncertain. Trimming took off 0 bases at V and 8 bases at J, with 16 bases between the two ends. The CDR3 is made up of 16 amino acids.